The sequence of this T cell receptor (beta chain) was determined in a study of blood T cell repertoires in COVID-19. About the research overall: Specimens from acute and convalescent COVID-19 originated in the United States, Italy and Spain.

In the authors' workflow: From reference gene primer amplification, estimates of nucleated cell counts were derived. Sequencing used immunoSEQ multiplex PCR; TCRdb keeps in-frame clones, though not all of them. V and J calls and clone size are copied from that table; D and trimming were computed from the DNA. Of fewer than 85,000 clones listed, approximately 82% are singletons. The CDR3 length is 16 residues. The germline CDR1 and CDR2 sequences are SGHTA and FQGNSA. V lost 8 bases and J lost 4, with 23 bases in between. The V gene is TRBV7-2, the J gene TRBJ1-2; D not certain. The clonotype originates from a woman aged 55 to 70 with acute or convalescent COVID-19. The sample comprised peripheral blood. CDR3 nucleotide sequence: TGTGCCAGCCGTACGGGGAGAACCTTTTCTGGCTATGGCTACACCTTC. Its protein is CASRTGRTFSGYGYTF.